The TCR beta chain under discussion was sequenced for a study of CD4 T cells in relation to SARS-CoV-2 and coronaviruses. With respect to this clone: Antigen unknown.

The unexposed donors gave CD4+ T cells in about 2010-2019, prior to COVID-19. Between the trimmed V and J ends, which lost 0 bases and 5 bases, there was a span of 12 bases. The germline gives CDR1 MNHEY, CDR2 SVGEGT. The CDR3 consists of 15 residues. Uncultured naive and memory CD4+ T cells supplied DNA for deep TCR-beta sequencing. The protocol was immunoSEQ multiplex PCR, while the TCRdb copy is restricted to in-frame clones and leaves out a portion. The repertoire consists of tens of thousands of clones, with 80% to 95% occurring once and the leading ten covering 0.2% to 0.25%. The study's findings and limits: Roughly three fifths of donors had memory CD4+ clonotypes crossrecognizing SARS-CoV-2 and common cold coronavirus spike. Crossreactivity was assessed only for spike protein, not other viral proteins. Compared with monoreactive clones, crossreactive clones showed significantly weaker SARS-CoV-2 expansion.

The V gene is TRBV6-2 or TRBV6-3, the J gene TRBJ2-3; D is unclear. The source of this sequence is a human donor in good health. Sequenced input: naive CD4+ T cells from PBMCs. Specified subset: naive CD4+ T cells isolated by negative enrichment. The CDR3 nucleotides read TGTGCCAGCAGTTACTCCACCTTCTGGGGAGATACGCAGTATTTT. Translated: CASSYSTFWGDTQYF.